This paragraph covers one TCR beta chain sequence. The data were produced by immunoSEQ multiplex PCR, yet TCRdb's version contains in-frame clones alone and is incomplete. The sample includes around 300,000 clones, roughly nine tenths of them seen just once. Germline V gene sequence: CDR1 LNHDA, CDR2 SQIVND (reference sequence). The CDR3 spans 14 residues. Trimming left V 5 bases short and J 6 bases short, with 16 bases between. This entry is derived from a study of blood T cell repertoires in COVID-19. The V and J genes are TRBV19 and TRBJ1-1, with D possibly being TRBD1 (6 bases). The sequence was collected from a woman aged 25 to 45 with COVID-19, enrolled during active disease. The sequencing input was peripheral blood. The DNA of the CDR3 is TGTGCCAGTAGTCACCCGGGCGGGGGCTCTGAAGCTTTCTTT. Amino acids: CASSHPGGGSEAFF.